Below are 5 T cell receptor beta chains sequenced from a single sample in a study of radiation and T cells in renal cell carcinoma. Time point indicated: blood 4 weeks post-SBRT, at nephrectomy. The treatment is: 15 Gy SBRT to primary tumor, nephrectomy 4 weeks later. The assay was immunoSEQ multiplex PCR, and TCRdb's table has in-frame clones only and misses some. The sample holds approximately 86,000 clones, approximately 86% seen once. The sample here was blood, taken from a patient whose treatment included radiotherapy and nephrectomy. The receptors shown here come from a man aged 50 to 59 with renal cell carcinoma.

This rearrangement joins TRBV6-1 to TRBJ2-7; 8 nucleotides match TRBD2. This CDR3 has 15 residues. Germline-derived CDR1 and CDR2 are MNHNS and SASEGT. J gave up 5 bases and V 3 bases, and 9 bases lay outside the gene matches. In DNA, the CDR3 is TGTGCCAGCAGTGATAGGCGGTCGGGAGGGGACGAGCAGTACTTC. It translates to CASSDRRSGGDEQYF.

CDR3 sequence: CASSVSQGASTEAFF. CDR3 bases: TGCGCCAGCAGTGTATCACAGGGGGCATCCACTGAAGCTTTCTTT. The chain couples TRBV10-1 to TRBJ1-1, with 9 positions matching TRBD1. Trimming cost V 4 bases and J 4 bases; bases outside gene matches: 7. This CDR3 comprises 15 residues. In germline, CDR1 is WNHNN, CDR2 SYGVQD (reference sequence).

The count of this clone is one. The genes are TRBV18 and TRBJ1-1, with D hard to call. This CDR3 comprises 13 residues. Trimming took 3 bases from V and 3 from J, leaving 8 bases between them. Germline V gives CDR1 KGHSH, CDR2 LQKENI. The CDR3 spells CASSPDGDTEAFF. The DNA of the CDR3 is TGTGCCAGCTCACCTGACGGGGACACTGAAGCTTTCTTT.

A few counts support this clone. This chain connects TRBV9 to TRBJ2-7; D is undetermined. The CDR3 is 15 residues long. Germline V gene lookup returns CDR1 SGDLS and CDR2 YYNGEE. Deletions cut 0 bases from V and 2 bases from J, with 12 bases between. The CDR3 reads CASSVEPALTYEQYF. The CDR3 bases are TGTGCCAGCAGCGTAGAGCCAGCGTTGACCTACGAGCAGTACTTC.

The chain is built from TRBV19 and TRBJ1-5; TRBD1 is a possible D gene (5 bases). Per germline, CDR1 LNHDA and CDR2 SQIVND (reference sequence). Trimming left V 4 bases short and J 0 bases short, with 10 bases between. The CDR3 is 15 amino acids. The CDR3 sequence is CASSRDGNSNQPQHF. In DNA, the CDR3 is TGTGCCAGTAGTAGGGACGGGAATAGCAATCAGCCCCAGCATTTT. Full variable domain (rest looked up from reference TRBV19 and TRBJ1-5): DGGITQSPKYLFRKEGQNVTLSCEQNLNHDAMYWYRQDPGQGLRLIYYSQIVNDFQKGDIAEGYSVSREKKESFPLTVTSAQKNPTAFYLCASSRDGNSNQPQHFGDGTRLSIL.